Below, 24 T cell receptor beta chains from the same sample are listed, as sequenced in a study of T cell changes during pregnancy in multiple sclerosis. Clones were read by immunoSEQ multiplex PCR, and TCRdb kept only the in-frame ones, dropping some. The table has tens of thousands of clones, about 89% seen once. This specimen consisted of peripheral blood, obtained after pregnancy. The receptors shown here come from a female donor with multiple sclerosis, enrolled in a pregnancy study.

The V call is TRBV5-6, the J call TRBJ2-3, with 10 bases aligning to TRBD1. The CDR3 contains 17 residues. J gave up 3 bases and V 3 bases, and 10 bases lay outside the gene matches. CDR1 and CDR2 (germline): SGHDT, YYEEEE. CDR3 nucleotides: TGTGCCAGCAGCTGGGCCGGGACAGGGGTAGGGACAGATACGCAGTATTTT. This encodes CASSWAGTGVGTDTQYF.

The rearrangement links TRBV5-1 to TRBJ1-2; D call uncertain. Germline loops: CDR1 SGHRS, CDR2 YFSETQ. CDR3 length: 14 amino acids. The ends were cut back, 0 bases at V and 4 bases at J, with 10 bases in the middle. Written as DNA, the CDR3 is TGCGCCAGCAGCTTGGAGCCCACTGGCTATGGCTACACCTTC. Its protein is CASSLEPTGYGYTF.

To note about this clone: Within the sample, other DNA sequences also encode this same CDR3. This chain links TRBV4-3 with TRBJ1-4, with D possibly TRBD1 on 5 matching bases. The CDR3 covers 15 residues. V lost 1 base to trimming and J lost 4 bases, with 10 bases between them. Germline V gives CDR1 LGHNA, CDR2 YSLEER. CDR3 bases: TGCGCCAGCAGCCAAGGGGGCCGAGATAATGAAAAACTGTTTTTT. This sequence encodes CASSQGGRDNEKLFF.

The chain employs TRBV28 and TRBJ1-3; a possible D gene is TRBD1 (6 bases). This CDR3 is built from 17 residues. The germline V and J ends were trimmed by 2 bases and 3 bases, with 17 bases remaining between them. Per germline, CDR1 MDHEN and CDR2 SYDVKM. CDR3 nucleotides: TGTGCCAGCAGTTTAGGTGGTACAGGGAGAGGTGGAAACACCATATATTTT. Translation: CASSLGGTGRGGNTIYF.

The V and J genes are TRBV18 and TRBJ2-7; 12 bases are a match to TRBD2. There are 16 residues in the CDR3. Per germline, CDR1 KGHSH and CDR2 LQKENI. J gave up 7 bases and V 3 bases, and 10 bases lay outside the gene matches. The CDR3 DNA reads as TGTGCCAGCTCACCGGCTAGAGGACTAGCGGGGTGGGAGCAGTACTTC. Its translation is CASSPARGLAGWEQYF.

This chain connects TRBV19 to TRBJ1-1; 8 nucleotides align to TRBD1. The V segment lost 4 bases and the J segment 3 bases; nucleotides outside the gene matches: 1. This CDR3 region has 13 residues. Germline V lookup: CDR1 LNHDA, CDR2 SQIVND (reference sequence). The CDR3 DNA reads as TGTGCCAGTAGTACGACAGGGGACACTGAAGCTTTCTTT. Amino acids: CASSTTGDTEAFF.

V usage is TRBV30 and J usage is TRBJ1-1; D gene ambiguous. Trimming took off 1 base at V and 6 bases at J, with 9 bases between the two ends. The CDR3 extends over 12 amino acids. CDR1 and CDR2 (germline): GTSNPN, SVGIG (reference sequence). DNA for the CDR3: TGTGCCTGGAGTGGAGGGTTGTCTGAAGCTTTCTTT. It codes for CAWSGGLSEAFF.

The chain links TRBV4-2 to TRBJ2-5; 9 nucleotides agree with TRBD1. Unmatched junction bases numbered 5, after V lost 4 bases and J lost 2 bases. Germline loops: CDR1 LGHNA, CDR2 YNFKEQ. This CDR3 is 15 amino acids long. The CDR3 bases are TGTGCCAGCAGCCTCCGGGACAGGGTTCAAGAGACCCAGTACTTC. Translating it yields CASSLRDRVQETQYF.

On this clone itself: The junction departs from the called germline gene at one end, perhaps through a read error. The chain uses TRBV7-7 and TRBJ2-7; D gene unclear. Looked up from germline, CDR1 is SSHAT and CDR2 is FNYEAQ (reference sequence). The CDR3 sequence is 14 residues long. This CDR3 reads CASSLIGQSYEQYF. In DNA, the CDR3 is TGTGCTAGCAGCTTAATTGGGCAGTCCTACGAGCAGTACTTC.

The rearrangement uses TRBV7-9 and TRBJ1-5; possibly TRBD1 for D (6 bases). Germline V gene lookup returns CDR1 SEHNR and CDR2 FQNEAQ (reference sequence). The CDR3 is made up of 15 amino acids. V lost 1 base to trimming and J lost 0 bases, with 7 bases between them. The CDR3 is CASSLGTDSNQPQHF. As DNA, the CDR3 is TGTGCCAGCAGCTTAGGGACAGATAGCAATCAGCCCCAGCATTTT.

This clone occurred once. The chain links TRBV9 to TRBJ2-1; tentatively, D is TRBD2 (5 bases). Per germline, CDR1 SGDLS and CDR2 YYNGEE. The CDR3 loop spans 14 amino acids. Trimming took off 4 bases at V and 6 bases at J, with 14 bases between the two ends. CDR3 nucleotide sequence: TGTGCCAGCAGCCCGCGGGTCTTAACCAATGAGCAGTTCTTC. Its translation: CASSPRVLTNEQFF.

This chain links TRBV6-5 with TRBJ1-4; no reliable D call. The CDR3 spans 15 residues. Looked up from germline, CDR1 is MNHEY and CDR2 is SVGAGI. The V end lost 2 bases, the J end lost 3 bases, and 10 bases lay between the germline ends. The CDR3 protein is CASSYRGPPNEKLFF. CDR3 DNA sequence: TGTGCCAGCAGTTACAGAGGGCCCCCTAATGAAAAACTGTTTTTT.

The rearrangement uses TRBV10-3 and TRBJ2-1, with D tentatively TRBD2 (5 bases). Germline CDR1 reads ENHRY; CDR2 reads SYGVKD. The CDR3 has 16 residues. V lost 0 bases and J lost 2, with 11 bases in between. The CDR3 here is CAISESDPGTYNEQFF. The DNA of the CDR3 is TGTGCCATCAGTGAGTCGGACCCCGGGACCTACAATGAGCAGTTCTTC.

The chain combines TRBV5-6 with TRBJ1-2, with TRBD1 as a possible D gene (5 bases). The V gene lost 4 bases and the J gene lost 2 bases, with 21 bases spanning the gap. CDR1 and CDR2 (germline): SGHDT, YYEEEE. CDR3 length: 17 amino acids. The CDR3 DNA reads as TGTGCCAGCAGCCCCCTTTCTGGGGACTTCCAAAACTATGGCTACACCTTC. Amino acid sequence: CASSPLSGDFQNYGYTF.

The chain combines TRBV7-2 with TRBJ2-5; 9 nucleotides match TRBD1. With 2 bases clipped from V and 0 bases from J, the junction kept 4 bases outside the gene matches. The germline V gene encodes CDR1 SGHTA and CDR2 FQGNSA. The CDR3 totals 16 residues. In DNA form, the CDR3 reads TGTGCCAGCAGCTTATCAGACAGGGGGTACCAAGAGACCCAGTACTTC. Amino acid sequence: CASSLSDRGYQETQYF.

The chain is built from TRBV6-5 and TRBJ2-1; tentative D call: TRBD2 (6 bases). The germline CDR1 and CDR2 sequences are MNHEY and SVGAGI. There are 11 residues in the CDR3. With 8 bases removed from V and 9 bases from J, the gap between germline ends came to 11 bases. The CDR3 sequence: CASGEGGEQFF. In DNA, the CDR3 is TGTGCCAGCGGCGAGGGAGGTGAGCAGTTCTTC.

This clone turned up a few times. The gene calls are TRBV21-1 and TRBJ2-3; TRBD1 reflects the table's D call only, with no check against the DNA. TRBV21-1 is marked as a pseudogene. The CDR3 has 11 residues. Here the CDR3 DNA reads TGTGCCAGCAGCAAAACCGGGACAGGGTACTTT. Translation gives CASSKTGTGYF.

This clone appeared a single time. The chain couples TRBV5-4 to TRBJ1-1, with D perhaps TRBD1 (5 bases). The ends were cut back, 4 bases at V and 0 bases at J, with 10 bases in the middle. CDR3 length: 14 residues. CDR1 is SGHNT, CDR2 YYREEE, per germline (reference sequence). The CDR3 region is CASSVRAMNTEAFF. The CDR3, as DNA: TGTGCCAGCAGCGTCAGGGCGATGAACACTGAAGCTTTCTTT.

V gene TRBV2 combines with J gene TRBJ1-1, with 8 nucleotides matching TRBD1. This CDR3 spans 12 amino acids. The trim removed 6 bases at V and 6 bases at J, leaving 3 bases unmatched. Germline V gene lookup returns CDR1 SNHLY and CDR2 FYNNEI. The CDR3 here is CASREDRAEAFF. CDR3 sequence (DNA): TGTGCCAGCAGAGAGGACAGGGCTGAAGCTTTCTTT.

This clone was detected only a few times. The CDR3 bases are TGTGCCAGCAGCTTGGGGGACTTGTACGAGCAGTACTTC. As protein: CASSLGDLYEQYF. This sequence joins TRBV5-6 and TRBJ2-7; tentative D call: TRBD2 (6 bases). CDR1 and CDR2 from the germline V gene are SGHDT and YYEEEE. V lost 0 bases to trimming and J lost 4 bases, with 8 bases between them. The CDR3 runs to 13 residues.

The V gene is TRBV5-1, the J gene TRBJ1-6, with 7 positions matching TRBD1. The V gene's germline CDR1 is SGHRS and CDR2 YFSETQ. V was pared by 4 bases and J by 7 bases, with 8 bases of the junction left unmatched. The CDR3 loop spans 15 amino acids. The CDR3 bases are TGCGCCAGCAGCGGAGAGGGGGCTGGCAATTCACCCCTCCACTTT. The encoded protein is CASSGEGAGNSPLHF. Supplemented by reference TRBV5-1 and TRBJ1-6, the full variable domain reads KAGVTQTPRYLIKTRGQQVTLSCSPISGHRSVSWYQQTPGQGLQFLFEYFSETQRNKGNFPGRFSGRQFSNSRSEMNVSTLELGDSALYLCASSGEGAGNSPLHFGNGTRLTVT.

The chain combines TRBV30 with TRBJ1-5, with D unresolved. The length of the CDR3 is 13 residues. V was pared by 1 base and J by 0 bases, with 4 bases between. Germline CDR1 GTSNPN, CDR2 SVGIG (reference sequence). The CDR3 DNA sequence: TGTGCCTGGAGTGCACATAGCAATCAGCCCCAGCATTTT. Protein sequence: CAWSAHSNQPQHF.

The chain combines TRBV27 with TRBJ2-2; 13 positions match TRBD2. J gave up 6 bases and V 5 bases, and 6 bases lay outside the gene matches. This CDR3 comprises 16 residues. Germline CDR1 is MNHEY and CDR2 is SMNVEV (reference sequence). The CDR3 DNA is TGTGCCAGCAGTCTTCGACTAGCGGGGGGCCCCGGGGAGCTGTTTTTT. Its protein is CASSLRLAGGPGELFF.

The gene calls are TRBV6-5 and TRBJ1-3; tentative D call: TRBD1 (5 bases). CDR1 is MNHEY and CDR2 is SVGAGI in the germline V gene. There are 15 residues in the CDR3. Trimming took off 6 bases at V and 0 bases at J, with 12 bases between the two ends. The CDR3 is CASRQQVDSGNTIYF. The CDR3, as DNA: TGTGCCAGCAGGCAACAGGTCGACTCTGGAAACACCATATATTTT.